These 20 T cell receptor beta chains were sequenced from one sample in a study of OX40 agonist ivuxolimab in advanced cancers. The repertoire was sequenced with immunoSEQ multiplex PCR; TCRdb's copy has only in-frame clones and lacks some. The sample holds fewer than 35,000 clones, about 73% seen once. Sequences were derived from CD4+ or CD8+ T cells sorted from blood, sampled in a trial of the OX40 agonist ivuxolimab. The receptors shown here come from an adult with an advanced solid tumor such as melanoma, head and neck, liver or kidney cancer.

The V gene is TRBV29-1, the J gene TRBJ2-3; D is perhaps TRBD1 or TRBD2 (6 bases each). Trimming removed 4 bases from V and 9 bases from J, with 14 bases in between. There are 12 residues in the CDR3. Germline CDR1 is SQVTM and CDR2 is ANQGSEA. CDR3 sequence (DNA): TGCAGCGTTGCGGGGGCCTTCGAGACGCAGTATTTT. Protein: CSVAGAFETQYF.

V is TRBV30 and J is TRBJ1-1; TRBD1 aligns across 11 bases. The V gene end was trimmed by 3 bases and the J gene end by 6 bases; junction bases not matched to a gene: 9. In germline, CDR1 is GTSNPN, CDR2 SVGIG (reference sequence). CDR3 size: 15 residues. In DNA form, the CDR3 reads TGTGCCTGGAGGAGTCGGGACAGGGGGAGCGCTGAAGCTTTCTTT. This sequence encodes CAWRSRDRGSAEAFF.

V usage is TRBV6-4 and J usage is TRBJ1-5; D call uncertain. Germline V gene data show CDR1 as MRHNA and CDR2 as SNTAGT. Trimming stripped 9 bases from V and 6 bases from J, with 3 bases between. This CDR3 contains 9 residues. The CDR3 coding sequence is TGTGCCAGTAGTCAGCCCCAGCATTTT. Translating gives CASSQPQHF.

The chain links TRBV19 to TRBJ2-7; TRBD1 matches 10 bases. The CDR3 loop spans 14 amino acids. Losses at the gene ends were 4 bases for V and 2 bases for J; bases not matched to a gene: 2. The germline gives CDR1 LNHDA, CDR2 SQIVND (reference sequence). For the CDR3, the DNA is TGTGCCAGTAGTACCGGGACAGGGGCCTACGAGCAGTACGTC. It translates to CASSTGTGAYEQYV.

CDR3 DNA: TGTGCCAGCAGCCAAGAATTGAGTTACGAAGCTTTCTTT. As protein: CASSQELSYEAFF. The chain couples TRBV4-2 to TRBJ1-1; no clear D gene. The V end lost 0 bases, the J end lost 8 bases, and 10 bases lay between the germline ends. CDR1 and CDR2 (germline): LGHNA, YNFKEQ. The CDR3 runs 13 residues.

This clone was observed a few times. The genes are TRBV7-2 and TRBJ2-3; TRBD1 or TRBD2 may be the D gene (6 bases each). This CDR3 is built from 12 residues. V lost 7 bases, J lost 6 bases, and 11 bases lay in between. The germline gives CDR1 SGHTA, CDR2 FQGNSA. The CDR3 loop reads CASMGGGDTQYF. The CDR3 DNA sequence: TGTGCCAGCATGGGGGGCGGTGATACGCAGTATTTT.

The rearrangement uses TRBV6-5 and TRBJ2-7; D is perhaps TRBD2 (6 bases). V lost 6 bases to trimming and J lost 3 bases, with 9 bases between them. This CDR3 spans 12 amino acids. The germline V gene has CDR1 MNHEY and CDR2 SVGAGI. The CDR3 is CASRGGNYEQYV. As DNA, the CDR3 is TGTGCCAGCAGGGGGGGTAACTACGAGCAGTACGTC.

V and J are TRBV19 and TRBJ1-6, with TRBD1 matching over 9 bases. The germline V gene has CDR1 LNHDA and CDR2 SQIVND (reference sequence). The CDR3 runs to 15 residues. J was trimmed by 8 bases and V by 7 bases; bases with no gene match: 9. The CDR3 sequence is CASTETGGKDSPLHF. The CDR3, as DNA: TGTGCCAGTACGGAAACAGGGGGCAAGGATTCACCCCTCCACTTT.

The chain's CDR3 is CASSPPYNEQFF. The CDR3 DNA sequence: TGTGCCAGCAGCCCCCCCTACAATGAGCAGTTCTTC. The chain is built from TRBV4-2 and TRBJ2-1; D gene uncertain. V lost 4 bases to trimming and J lost 2 bases, with 3 bases between them. CDR3 length equals 12 residues. Germline V gene sequence: CDR1 LGHNA, CDR2 YNFKEQ.

The J gene is TRBJ1-2, the V gene TRBV5-4; 11 nucleotides line up with TRBD1. The CDR3 is made up of 15 amino acids. CDR1 and CDR2 (germline): SGHNT, YYREEE (reference sequence). V shed 4 bases and J 4 bases; nucleotides not matched to a gene: 6. The CDR3 is CASSPGQGAGYGYTF. For the CDR3, the DNA is TGTGCCAGCAGCCCCGGACAGGGGGCTGGCTATGGCTACACCTTC. Variable domain in full (rest from reference TRBV5-4 and TRBJ1-2): ETGVTQSPTHLIKTRGQQVTLRCSSQSGHNTVSWYQQALGQGPQFIFQYYREEENGRGNFPPRFSGLQFPNYSSELNVNALELDDSALYLCASSPGQGAGYGYTFGSGTRLTVV.

This sequence joins TRBV9 and TRBJ2-7; 10 bases agree with TRBD1. J was trimmed by 3 bases and V by 4 bases; bases with no gene match: 4. Germline V gene sequence: CDR1 SGDLS, CDR2 YYNGEE. The CDR3 sequence is 14 residues long. The CDR3 nucleotides read TGTGCCAGCAGCCGCGGACAGGGGGACTACGAGCAGTACTTC. Amino acid sequence: CASSRGQGDYEQYF.

This clone was observed a few times. CDR3 DNA: TGCGCCAGCGGGCAGGGCCAAGCAACTAATGAAAAACTGTTTTTT. It specifies CASGQGQATNEKLFF. This chain connects TRBV5-1 to TRBJ1-4, with D maybe TRBD1 (5 bases). This CDR3 comprises 15 residues. Germline V gene sequence: CDR1 SGHRS, CDR2 YFSETQ. The V end was cut by 7 bases, the J end by 0 bases, with 13 bases between.

The CDR3 is CASSMDIRVMNTEAFF. CDR3 sequence (DNA): TGTGCCAGTAGTATGGATATTAGGGTTATGAACACTGAAGCTTTCTTT. This chain joins TRBV19 and TRBJ1-1, with unresolved D. This CDR3 is 16 amino acids long. Germline assignment: CDR1 LNHDA and CDR2 SQIVND (reference sequence). Trimming pared 3 bases from V and 0 bases from J, leaving 14 bases between.

This clone has only a few counts. This chain uses TRBV5-1 with TRBJ2-3; D assignment may be TRBD1 or TRBD2 (5 bases each). Trimming removed 4 bases at V and 1 base at J, with 7 bases between. This CDR3 comprises 13 residues. In germline, CDR1 is SGHRS, CDR2 YFSETQ. The CDR3 is CASSRDGTDTQYF. In DNA form, the CDR3 reads TGCGCCAGCAGCAGGGACGGCACAGATACGCAGTATTTT.

The chain links TRBV5-4 to TRBJ1-2; TRBD1 agrees at 7 bases. J was trimmed by 5 bases and V by 4 bases; bases with no gene match: 5. The CDR3 is 13 residues long. Germline CDR1 SGHNT, CDR2 YYREEE (reference sequence). The CDR3 here is CASSQGGGYGYTF. As DNA, the CDR3 is TGTGCCAGCAGCCAAGGGGGCGGATATGGCTACACCTTC.

This clone was recorded once. The V gene is TRBV5-1, the J gene TRBJ2-3; the match to TRBD1 covers 8 bases. V lost 4 bases, J lost 4 bases, and 5 bases stayed unmatched. The CDR3 is made up of 14 amino acids. Germline CDR1 is SGHRS and CDR2 is YFSETQ. Written as DNA, the CDR3 is TGCGCCAGCAGCAAGGACAGGGCAGCAGATACGCAGTATTTT. Protein sequence: CASSKDRAADTQYF.

The gene calls are TRBV13 and TRBJ2-1, with TRBD2 matching over 9 bases. The V and J ends lost 5 bases and 7 bases, in that order; junction bases with no gene match: 21. This CDR3 contains 19 residues. Germline V gene sequence: CDR1 PRHDT, CDR2 FYEKMQ (reference sequence). CDR3 residues: CASSPGPSYLAGGPNEQFF. In nucleotides, the CDR3 is TGTGCCAGCAGCCCCGGACCGTCTTACTTGGCGGGGGGGCCGAATGAGCAGTTCTTC. The variable domain in full, with the rest retrieved from reference TRBV13 and TRBJ2-1, is AAGVIQSPRHLIKEKRETATLKCYPIPRHDTVYWYQQGPGQDPQFLISFYEKMQSDKGSIPDRFSAQQFSDYHSELNMSSLELGDSALYFCASSPGPSYLAGGPNEQFFGPGTRLTVL.

This chain connects TRBV21-1 to TRBJ1-5; no check of the table's D call, TRBD1, against the DNA was made. TRBV21-1 corresponds to a pseudogene. This CDR3 has 18 residues. DNA of the CDR3: TGTGCCAGCAGCAAAGGACAGGGAATGACCTATAGCAATCAGCCCCAGCATTTT. Amino acids: CASSKGQGMTYSNQPQHF.

This chain connects TRBV29-1 to TRBJ2-4, with TRBD1 identical over 7 bases. This CDR3 is 12 amino acids long. CDR1 and CDR2 from the germline V gene are SQVTM and ANQGSEA. The V segment lost 7 bases and the J segment 6 bases; nucleotides outside the gene matches: 6. The DNA of the CDR3 is TGCAGCGCCATGAGGGGGCTAAACATTCAGTACTTC. Its translation is CSAMRGLNIQYF.

The chain couples TRBV7-9 to TRBJ2-3; 7 bases are a match to TRBD1. Trimming at V came to 5 bases and at J to 4 bases, leaving 9 bases not matched to a gene. The CDR3 runs to 15 residues. Germline V gene lookup returns CDR1 SEHNR and CDR2 FQNEAQ (reference sequence). CDR3 sequence reads: CASSMGQSGPDTQYF. In DNA, the CDR3 is TGTGCCAGCAGCATGGGACAGTCTGGACCAGATACGCAGTATTTT.